The 31 T cell receptor beta chains below all came from one sample that was sequenced in a study of OX40 agonist ivuxolimab in advanced cancers. Only in-frame clones appear in the TCRdb table, and some are missing; sequencing was by immunoSEQ multiplex PCR. Among about 66,000 clones listed, approximately 90% were seen once. Sequenced material: CD4+ or CD8+ T cells sorted from blood, taken in a trial of the OX40 agonist ivuxolimab. The receptors stem from an adult with an advanced solid tumor such as melanoma, head and neck, liver or kidney cancer.

V is TRBV20-1 and J is TRBJ1-3; D is unresolved. CDR1 and CDR2 (germline): DFQATT, SNEGSKA (reference sequence). Trimming left V 6 bases short and J 6 bases short, with 9 bases between. The CDR3 spans 11 residues. For the CDR3, the DNA is TGCAGTGCGAGGACGCCAAACACCATATATTTT. Its translation is CSARTPNTIYF.

This CDR3 is CASSVALRTEDEQFF. DNA for the CDR3: TGTGCCAGCAGCGTAGCTCTCCGGACCGAGGATGAGCAGTTCTTC. The chain couples TRBV9 to TRBJ2-1; D gene uncertain. The CDR3 consists of 15 residues. Germline V CDR1 and CDR2: SGDLS, YYNGEE. V dropped 0 bases and J dropped 8 bases, with 15 bases sitting between them.

V usage is TRBV9 and J usage is TRBJ2-1; the match to TRBD2 covers 8 bases. J was trimmed by 8 bases and V by 4 bases; bases with no gene match: 11. Germline loops: CDR1 SGDLS, CDR2 YYNGEE. The length of the CDR3 is 15 residues. The CDR3 nucleotides read TGTGCCAGCAGCTTCACCGGGACTAGTGGGGATGAGCAGTTCTTC. This translates into CASSFTGTSGDEQFF.

V gene TRBV19 combines with J gene TRBJ2-7; D is unresolved. The CDR3 totals 13 residues. The germline V and J ends were trimmed by 6 bases and 3 bases, with 12 bases remaining between them. Per the germline V gene, CDR1 is LNHDA and CDR2 is SQIVND (reference sequence). The CDR3 protein is CASRPQSHYEQYF. The CDR3 DNA sequence: TGTGCCAGTAGGCCCCAATCCCACTACGAGCAGTACTTC.

V is TRBV7-2 and J is TRBJ1-6; no clear D gene. Per the germline V gene, CDR1 is SGHTA and CDR2 is FQGNSA. The CDR3 has 15 amino acids. Trimming took 3 bases from V and 9 from J, leaving 15 bases between them. The CDR3 is CASSFNPWGGSPLHF. CDR3 nucleotide sequence: TGTGCCAGCAGCTTCAACCCATGGGGTGGTTCACCCCTCCACTTT.

The sample holds one count of this clone. The CDR3 DNA reads TGTGCCAGCAGCTTGCTAGCGGTCGGAGGGAATGAGCAGTTCTTC. Encoded protein: CASSLLAVGGNEQFF. The V gene is TRBV7-3, the J gene TRBJ2-1, with 7 bases identical to TRBD2. This CDR3 is 15 amino acids long. Trimming removed 3 bases from V and 7 bases from J; junction bases left unmatched: 9. Germline V gives CDR1 SGHTA, CDR2 FQGTGA.

This chain links TRBV6-5 with TRBJ2-2; D is perhaps TRBD1 (5 bases). V lost 5 bases and J 5 bases, leaving 6 bases between the germline ends. This CDR3 is built from 12 residues. Germline V CDR1 and CDR2: MNHEY, SVGAGI. The CDR3 spells CASSRGTGELFF. CDR3 sequence (DNA): TGTGCCAGCAGTAGGGGTACCGGGGAGCTGTTTTTT.

The chain links TRBV2 to TRBJ1-1; weak D call: TRBD1 (5 bases). CDR1 SNHLY and CDR2 FYNNEI come from the germline V gene. The CDR3 spans 15 residues. The V end lost 0 bases, the J end lost 0 bases, and 8 bases lay between the germline ends. CDR3 region: CASSEAGGLNTEAFF. DNA for the CDR3: TGTGCCAGCAGTGAAGCGGGGGGACTGAACACTGAAGCTTTCTTT.

This clone was detected only a few times. The chain joins TRBV5-6 to TRBJ2-1, with D perhaps matching TRBD2 (5 bases). The CDR3 loop spans 15 amino acids. CDR1 SGHDT and CDR2 YYEEEE come from the germline V gene. V lost 4 bases to trimming and J lost 4 bases, with 15 bases between them. The CDR3 here is CASSPAGRPYNEQFF. The CDR3, as DNA: TGTGCCAGCAGCCCCGCGGGCAGACCATACAATGAGCAGTTCTTC.

The chain recombines TRBV28 with TRBJ1-6; 7 nucleotides align to TRBD1. CDR3 size: 16 residues. V lost 6 bases, J lost 0 bases, and 5 bases stayed unmatched. The germline gives CDR1 MDHEN, CDR2 SYDVKM. The CDR3 loop is CASRPAGGSYNSPLHF. Here the CDR3 DNA reads TGTGCCAGCAGGCCAGCAGGGGGCTCCTATAATTCACCCCTCCACTTT.

This chain uses TRBV18 with TRBJ2-5, with a weak D call TRBD2 (5 bases). The CDR3 totals 14 residues. V was shortened by 3 bases and J by 5 bases, with 13 bases between the two germline ends. Germline CDR1 reads KGHSH; CDR2 reads LQKENI. The chain's CDR3 is CASSPFGGGETQYF. The CDR3 coding sequence is TGTGCCAGCTCACCTTTTGGCGGCGGGGAGACCCAGTACTTC.

V is TRBV6-1 and J is TRBJ2-2; D not resolved. This CDR3 has 12 residues. The V end was cut by 6 bases, the J end by 5 bases, with 7 bases between. The germline gives CDR1 MNHNS, CDR2 SASEGT. The CDR3 DNA follows: TGTGCCAGCAGGGAATTTACCGGGGAGCTGTTTTTT. This codes for CASREFTGELFF.

This clone occurred once. The chain combines TRBV28 with TRBJ2-7; TRBD2 matches 7 bases. The CDR3 consists of 12 residues. Germline V gene lookup returns CDR1 MDHEN and CDR2 SYDVKM. V was clipped by 11 bases and J by 5 bases; unmatched bases: 9. CDR3 DNA: TGTGCCTGTCGGGGAGGGTCGAACGAGCAGTACTTC. Amino acid sequence: CACRGGSNEQYF. The variable domain in full, completed from reference TRBV28 and TRBJ2-7, reads DVKVTQSSRYLVKRTGEKVFLECVQDMDHENMFWYRQDPGLGLRLIYFSYDVKMKEKGDIPEGYSVSREKKERFSLILESASTNQTSMYLCACRGGSNEQYFGPGTRLTVT.

The genes are TRBV5-4 and TRBJ2-2; D not resolved. CDR1 is SGHNT, CDR2 YYREEE, per germline (reference sequence). V lost 5 bases to trimming and J lost 5 bases, with 7 bases between them. The CDR3 is 12 residues long. In DNA, the CDR3 is TGTGCCAGCAGGCCCAAAACCGGGGAGCTGTTTTTT. Translated: CASRPKTGELFF.

The chain recombines TRBV14 with TRBJ2-6, with D perhaps matching TRBD1 (5 bases). V was shortened by 3 bases and J by 0 bases, with 12 bases between the two germline ends. The CDR3 sequence is 17 residues long. The V gene's germline CDR1 is SGHDN and CDR2 FVKESK. This chain's CDR3 is CASSHRGFLSGANVLTF. The DNA for the CDR3 is TGTGCCAGCAGCCATAGGGGCTTCCTCTCTGGGGCCAACGTCCTGACTTTC.

V usage is TRBV6-5 and J usage is TRBJ2-4, with D tentatively TRBD1 or TRBD2 (5 bases each). CDR1 is MNHEY and CDR2 is SVGAGI in the germline V gene. CDR3 length: 15 amino acids. V lost 5 bases to trimming and J lost 0 bases, with 11 bases between them. The CDR3 sequence: CASSPGGGAKNIQYF. CDR3 in DNA: TGTGCCAGCAGTCCCGGTGGGGGAGCCAAAAACATTCAGTACTTC.

This rearrangement joins TRBV2 to TRBJ2-2, with D tentatively TRBD1 (5 bases). The CDR3 contains 14 residues. The germline V gene encodes CDR1 SNHLY and CDR2 FYNNEI. Trimming took 8 bases from V and 8 from J, leaving 18 bases between them. CDR3 bases: TGTGCCAGCCGGTTCTACCTGGGGCCGGGGGAGCTGTTTTTT. Translated, it gives CASRFYLGPGELFF.

V gene TRBV2 combines with J gene TRBJ1-1; D gene uncertain. CDR3 length equals 16 residues. Germline V gene sequence: CDR1 SNHLY, CDR2 FYNNEI. Trimming left V 7 bases short and J 1 base short, with 19 bases between. Here the CDR3 reads CASTTFSTQQNTEAFF. In DNA, the CDR3 is TGTGCCAGCACCACATTTTCGACACAGCAGAACACTGAAGCTTTCTTT.

V gene TRBV5-5 combines with J gene TRBJ1-1; D is undetermined. V lost 2 bases, J lost 4 bases, and 6 bases lay in between. The germline gives CDR1 SGHKS, CDR2 YYEKEE (reference sequence). The CDR3 is made up of 12 amino acids. The CDR3 reads CASSFGGTEAFF. CDR3 in DNA: TGTGCCAGCAGCTTCGGAGGCACTGAAGCTTTCTTT.

J is TRBJ2-3 and V is TRBV7-2; 12 bases map to TRBD2. The CDR3 is 15 amino acids. J was trimmed by 6 bases and V by 4 bases; bases with no gene match: 5. CDR1 is SGHTA and CDR2 is FQGNSA in the germline V gene. In DNA, the CDR3 is TGTGCCAGCAGCTACACTAGCGGGGGGTGGGATACGCAGTATTTT. It encodes CASSYTSGGWDTQYF.

The rearrangement links TRBV5-5 to TRBJ1-2; unclear D gene. V lost 2 bases and J lost 3, with 8 bases in between. The germline gives CDR1 SGHKS, CDR2 YYEKEE (reference sequence). The CDR3 contains 13 residues. This CDR3 is CASSLSGDYGYTF. The CDR3 bases are TGTGCCAGCAGCTTAAGTGGGGACTATGGCTACACCTTC. Filled out from reference TRBV5-5 and TRBJ1-2, the complete variable domain reads DAGVTQSPTHLIKTRGQQVTLRCSPISGHKSVSWYQQVLGQGPQFIFQYYEKEERGRGNFPDRFSARQFPNYSSELNVNALLLGDSALYLCASSLSGDYGYTFGSGTRLTVV.

The chain couples TRBV6-5 to TRBJ1-5; TRBD1 matches at 10 bases. The CDR3 runs to 14 residues. The V gene end was trimmed by 6 bases and the J gene end by 7 bases; junction bases not matched to a gene: 6. CDR1 and CDR2 (germline): MNHEY, SVGAGI. CDR3 bases: TGTGCCAGCAGGCCGGGACAGGGGATCCAGCCCCAGCATTTT. Protein sequence: CASRPGQGIQPQHF.

The gene calls are TRBV19 and TRBJ1-6, with a tentative D call TRBD1 (5 bases). V lost 4 bases and J 7 bases, leaving 17 bases between the germline ends. CDR3 length equals 16 residues. Germline loops: CDR1 LNHDA, CDR2 SQIVND (reference sequence). The CDR3 spells CASSTRDGQGNSPLHF. In DNA form, the CDR3 reads TGTGCCAGTAGTACGCGCGATGGACAAGGAAATTCACCCCTCCACTTT.

The J gene is TRBJ1-1, the V gene TRBV6-5; no firm D call. The germline V gene has CDR1 MNHEY and CDR2 SVGAGI. The CDR3 consists of 11 residues. The V gene lost 6 bases and the J gene lost 10 bases, with 12 bases spanning the gap. The CDR3 spells CASSPTGRAFF. In DNA, the CDR3 is TGTGCCAGCAGCCCCACGGGGAGAGCTTTCTTT.

This chain connects TRBV28 to TRBJ1-5; perhaps TRBD1 as D (5 bases). This CDR3 has 16 amino acids. Per the germline V gene, CDR1 is MDHEN and CDR2 is SYDVKM. The V gene lost 3 bases and the J gene lost 4 bases, with 16 bases spanning the gap. The DNA for the CDR3 is TGTGCCAGCAGTTTTGGGGGGGGGTTCGGGAATCAGCCCCAGCATTTT. It yields the protein CASSFGGGFGNQPQHF. Together with reference TRBV28 and TRBJ1-5, the CDR3 gives the full variable domain: DVKVTQSSRYLVKRTGEKVFLECVQDMDHENMFWYRQDPGLGLRLIYFSYDVKMKEKGDIPEGYSVSREKKERFSLILESASTNQTSMYLCASSFGGGFGNQPQHFGDGTRLSIL.

CDR3 bases: TGTGCCATCAAGGCGGGGAACGATGCCGGGGAGCTGTTTTTT. Translation: CAIKAGNDAGELFF. The V gene is TRBV10-3, the J gene TRBJ2-2, with D tentatively TRBD2 (6 bases). The CDR3 spans 14 residues. The germline gives CDR1 ENHRY, CDR2 SYGVKD. V lost 7 bases, J lost 6 bases, and 15 bases lay in between.

The chain uses TRBV5-8 and TRBJ1-5; 10 nucleotides agree with TRBD1. The CDR3 is made up of 15 amino acids. Trimming took 3 bases from V and 3 from J; bases not matched to a gene: 3. Germline V gene lookup returns CDR1 SGHTS and CDR2 YDEGEE. CDR3 DNA sequence: TGTGCCAGCAGCTGGACAGGGGGGAACAATCAGCCCCAGCATTTT. This encodes CASSWTGGNNQPQHF.

The rearrangement links TRBV18 to TRBJ2-3; TRBD2 is a possible D gene (5 bases). The CDR3 runs to 13 residues. The V gene lost 0 bases and the J gene lost 6 bases, with 7 bases spanning the gap. Germline values: CDR1 KGHSH, CDR2 LQKENI. The DNA for the CDR3 is TGTGCCAGCTCACCACCGAGGGCGGATACGCAGTATTTT. Its protein product is CASSPPRADTQYF.

This chain links TRBV11-1 with TRBJ2-7; 10 bases agree with TRBD1. Trimming at V came to 1 base and at J to 5 bases, leaving 5 bases not matched to a gene. Germline V gives CDR1 SGHAT, CDR2 FQDESV (reference sequence). This CDR3 has 15 amino acids. CDR3: CASSLEGTGVHEQYF. In DNA, the CDR3 is TGTGCCAGCAGCTTAGAGGGGACAGGGGTCCACGAGCAGTACTTC.

The chain recombines TRBV28 with TRBJ2-7; the D is unclear. CDR3 length: 14 residues. Trimming removed 2 bases from V and 0 bases from J, with 8 bases in between. CDR1 and CDR2 (germline): MDHEN, SYDVKM. The DNA of the CDR3 is TGTGCCAGCAGTTTACCCTCAAACTCCTACGAGCAGTACTTC. Translating gives CASSLPSNSYEQYF.

V gene TRBV28 combines with J gene TRBJ1-2, with 8 bases matching TRBD1. The CDR3 contains 12 residues. The germline V gene encodes CDR1 MDHEN and CDR2 SYDVKM. V trimming: 11 bases; J trimming: 8 bases; junction bases outside the gene matches: 10. Here the CDR3 DNA reads TGTGCCTCTTCGGGACAGGTTATAGGCTACACCTTC. Amino acids: CASSGQVIGYTF.